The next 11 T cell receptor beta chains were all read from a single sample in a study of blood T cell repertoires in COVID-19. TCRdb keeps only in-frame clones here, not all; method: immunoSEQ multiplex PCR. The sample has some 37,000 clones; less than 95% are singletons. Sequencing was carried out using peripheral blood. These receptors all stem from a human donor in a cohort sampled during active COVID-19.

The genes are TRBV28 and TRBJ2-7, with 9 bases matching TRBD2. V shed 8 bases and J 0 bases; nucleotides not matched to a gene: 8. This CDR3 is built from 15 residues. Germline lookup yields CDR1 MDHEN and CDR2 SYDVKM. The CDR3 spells CASGRASGISYEQYF. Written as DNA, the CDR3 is TGTGCCAGCGGTCGAGCTAGCGGGATCTCCTACGAGCAGTACTTC.

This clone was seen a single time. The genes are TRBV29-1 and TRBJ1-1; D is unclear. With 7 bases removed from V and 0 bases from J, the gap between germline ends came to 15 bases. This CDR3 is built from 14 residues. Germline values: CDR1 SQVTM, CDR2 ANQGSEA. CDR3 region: CSGKPGSLNTEAFF. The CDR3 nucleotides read TGCAGCGGGAAACCGGGGAGCCTGAACACTGAAGCTTTCTTT.

The CDR3 DNA reads TGTGCCAGCAGCTTAGGTGGTACTAGATGGTTCAATGAGCAGTTCTTC. It is translated as CASSLGGTRWFNEQFF. This chain connects TRBV7-2 to TRBJ2-1; possible D gene TRBD2, 5 bases. V was shortened by 1 base and J by 6 bases, with 16 bases between the two germline ends. Germline V lookup: CDR1 SGHTA, CDR2 FQGNSA. The CDR3 runs to 16 residues.

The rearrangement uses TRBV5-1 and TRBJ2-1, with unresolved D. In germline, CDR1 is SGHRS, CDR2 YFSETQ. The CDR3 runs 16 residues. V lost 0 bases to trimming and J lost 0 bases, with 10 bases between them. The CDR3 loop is CASSLAAGNSYNEQFF. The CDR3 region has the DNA TGCGCCAGCAGCTTGGCTGCAGGTAACTCCTACAATGAGCAGTTCTTC.

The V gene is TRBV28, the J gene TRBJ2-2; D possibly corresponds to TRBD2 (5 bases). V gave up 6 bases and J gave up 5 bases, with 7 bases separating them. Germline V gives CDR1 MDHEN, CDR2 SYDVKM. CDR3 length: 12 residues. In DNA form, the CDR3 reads TGTGCCAGCAGACTAGAAACCGGGGAGCTGTTTTTT. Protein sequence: CASRLETGELFF.

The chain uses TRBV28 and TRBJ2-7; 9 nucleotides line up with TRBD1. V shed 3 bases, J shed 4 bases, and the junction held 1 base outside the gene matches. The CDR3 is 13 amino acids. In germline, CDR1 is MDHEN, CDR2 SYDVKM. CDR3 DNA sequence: TGTGCCAGCAGTTTGGACAGGGGTTACGAGCAGTACTTC. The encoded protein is CASSLDRGYEQYF.

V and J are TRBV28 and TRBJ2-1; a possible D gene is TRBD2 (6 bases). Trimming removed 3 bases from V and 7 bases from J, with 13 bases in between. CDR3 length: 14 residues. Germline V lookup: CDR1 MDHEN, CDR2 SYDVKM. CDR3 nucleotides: TGTGCCAGCAGTTTGGGGGGTGTTCAAAATGAGCAGTTCTTC. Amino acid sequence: CASSLGGVQNEQFF.

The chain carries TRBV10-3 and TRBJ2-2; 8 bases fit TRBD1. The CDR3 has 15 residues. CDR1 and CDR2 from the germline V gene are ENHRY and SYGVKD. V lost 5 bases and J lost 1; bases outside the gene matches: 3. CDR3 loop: CAISHGQGNTGELFF. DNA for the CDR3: TGTGCCATCAGTCACGGACAGGGGAACACCGGGGAGCTGTTTTTT.

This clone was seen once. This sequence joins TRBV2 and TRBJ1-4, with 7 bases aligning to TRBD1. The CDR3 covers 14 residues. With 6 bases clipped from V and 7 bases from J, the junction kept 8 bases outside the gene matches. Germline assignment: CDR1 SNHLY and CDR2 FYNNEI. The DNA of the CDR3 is TGTGCCAGCAGCGTAAGGGGGCTCGGTGAAAAACTGTTTTTT. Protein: CASSVRGLGEKLFF.

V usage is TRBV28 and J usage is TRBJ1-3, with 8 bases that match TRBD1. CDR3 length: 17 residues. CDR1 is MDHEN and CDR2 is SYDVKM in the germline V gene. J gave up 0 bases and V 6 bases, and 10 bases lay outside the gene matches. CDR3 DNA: TGTGCCAGCAGCCTAGCTACAGGGGGTAGCTCTGGAAACACCATATATTTT. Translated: CASSLATGGSSGNTIYF.

The CDR3 DNA reads as TGTGCCAGCAGCTTGGTTTCGTTCGGGGAGCTGTTTTTT. Translated: CASSLVSFGELFF. This chain uses TRBV5-4 with TRBJ2-2; no clear D. The CDR3 consists of 13 residues. Trimming removed 0 bases at V and 7 bases at J, with 7 bases between. Germline values: CDR1 SGHNT, CDR2 YYREEE (reference sequence).